The entry below describes one T cell receptor (beta chain). The germline V gene encodes CDR1 SGHTA and CDR2 FQGNSA. The CDR3 has 13 residues. V lost 8 bases to trimming and J lost 2 bases; unmatched junction nucleotides: 4. This sample is drawn from a study of blood T cell repertoires in COVID-19. On the study more broadly: COVID-19 samples, acute and convalescent, were from the United States, Italy and Spain. T cells, B-cell-depleted T cells, or PBMCs provided the cDNA or gDNA that served as material.

In the study's own analysis: Reference gene primers were amplified, and this amplification served to estimate nucleated cell counts. The assay was immunoSEQ multiplex PCR, and TCRdb's table has in-frame clones only and misses some. The DNA gave D and trimming, while V, J and clone size come from that table. The table records some 460,000 clones, about 89% of them present only once. The sequencing input was peripheral blood. The TCR sequence derives from a young woman with acute or convalescent COVID-19. The chain employs TRBV7-2 and TRBJ1-2; 8 nucleotides agree with TRBD1. CDR3 coding DNA: TGTGCCAGCCCGGGACAGGAAAACTATGGCTACACCTTC. Its translation: CASPGQENYGYTF.